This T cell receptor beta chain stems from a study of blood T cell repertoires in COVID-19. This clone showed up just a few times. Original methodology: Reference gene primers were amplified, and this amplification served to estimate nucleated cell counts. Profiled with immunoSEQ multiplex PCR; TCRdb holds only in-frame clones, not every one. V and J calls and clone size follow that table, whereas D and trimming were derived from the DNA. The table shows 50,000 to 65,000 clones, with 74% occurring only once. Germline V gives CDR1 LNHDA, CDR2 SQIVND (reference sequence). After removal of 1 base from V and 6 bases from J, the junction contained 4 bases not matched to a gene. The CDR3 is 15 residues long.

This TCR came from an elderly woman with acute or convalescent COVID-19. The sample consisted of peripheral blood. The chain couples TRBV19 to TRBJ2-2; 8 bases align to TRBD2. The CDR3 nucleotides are TGTGCCAGTAGTATAGGTTTTAGCGGGGCCGGGGAGCTGTTTTTT. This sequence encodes CASSIGFSGAGELFF.